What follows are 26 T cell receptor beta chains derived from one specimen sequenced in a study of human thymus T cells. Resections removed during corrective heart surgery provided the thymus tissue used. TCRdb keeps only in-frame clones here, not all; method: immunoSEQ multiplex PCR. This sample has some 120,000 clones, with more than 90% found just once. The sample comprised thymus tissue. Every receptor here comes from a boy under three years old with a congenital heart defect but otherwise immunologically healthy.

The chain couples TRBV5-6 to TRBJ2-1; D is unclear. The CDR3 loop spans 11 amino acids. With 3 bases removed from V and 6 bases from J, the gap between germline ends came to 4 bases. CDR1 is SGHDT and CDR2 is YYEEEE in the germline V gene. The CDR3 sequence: CASSSFNEQFF. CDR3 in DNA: TGTGCCAGCAGCTCGTTCAATGAGCAGTTCTTC.

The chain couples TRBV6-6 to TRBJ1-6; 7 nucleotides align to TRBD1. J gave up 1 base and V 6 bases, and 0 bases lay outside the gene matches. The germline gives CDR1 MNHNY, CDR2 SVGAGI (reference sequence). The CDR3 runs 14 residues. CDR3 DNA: TGTGCCAGCAGGGGACAGTCCTATAATTCACCCCTCCACTTT. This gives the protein CASRGQSYNSPLHF.

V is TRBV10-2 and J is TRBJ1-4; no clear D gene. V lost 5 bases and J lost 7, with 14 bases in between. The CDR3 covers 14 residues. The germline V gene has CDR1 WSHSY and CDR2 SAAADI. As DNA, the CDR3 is TGCGCCAGCAGTAGGAGGCAACCACTTGAAAAACTGTTTTTT. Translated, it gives CASSRRQPLEKLFF.

Written as DNA, the CDR3 is TGTGCCAGCAGTTTCCTGGGACAGAAAGAGACCCAGTACTTC. This codes for CASSFLGQKETQYF. The chain joins TRBV28 to TRBJ2-5; 7 nucleotides line up with TRBD1. Germline V gives CDR1 MDHEN, CDR2 SYDVKM. CDR3 length: 14 amino acids. V lost 3 bases to trimming and J lost 3 bases; unmatched junction nucleotides: 4.

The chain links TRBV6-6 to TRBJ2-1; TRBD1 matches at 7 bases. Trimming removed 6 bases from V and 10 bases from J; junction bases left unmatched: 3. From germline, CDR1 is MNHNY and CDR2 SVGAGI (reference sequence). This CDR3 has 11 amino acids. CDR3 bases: TGTGCCAGCAGGTGGACAGGAGAGCAGTTCTTC. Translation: CASRWTGEQFF.

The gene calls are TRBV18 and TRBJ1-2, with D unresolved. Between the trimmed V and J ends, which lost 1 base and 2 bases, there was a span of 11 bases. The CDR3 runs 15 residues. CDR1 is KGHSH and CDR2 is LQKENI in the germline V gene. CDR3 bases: TGTGCCAGCTCACCACGAATAAAGGCAAACTATGGCTACACCTTC. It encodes CASSPRIKANYGYTF.

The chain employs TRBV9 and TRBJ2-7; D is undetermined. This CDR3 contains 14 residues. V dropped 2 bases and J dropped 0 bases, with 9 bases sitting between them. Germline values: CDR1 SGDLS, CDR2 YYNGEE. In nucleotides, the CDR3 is TGTGCCAGCAGCGTCGACGGAAGCTCCTACGAGCAGTACTTC. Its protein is CASSVDGSSYEQYF.

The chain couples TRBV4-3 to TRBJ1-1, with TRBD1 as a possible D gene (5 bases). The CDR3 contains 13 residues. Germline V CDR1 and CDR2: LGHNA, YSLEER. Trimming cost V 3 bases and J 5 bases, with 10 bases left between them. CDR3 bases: TGCGCCAGCAGCCAGGGACGAGGTACTGAAGCTTTCTTT. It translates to CASSQGRGTEAFF.

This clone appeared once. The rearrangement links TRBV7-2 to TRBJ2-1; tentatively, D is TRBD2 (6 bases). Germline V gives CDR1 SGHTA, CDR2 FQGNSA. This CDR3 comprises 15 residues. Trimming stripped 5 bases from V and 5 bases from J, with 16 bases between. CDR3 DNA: TGTGCCAGCAGCCGAAAGCCTAGCGCCCACAATGAGCAGTTCTTC. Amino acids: CASSRKPSAHNEQFF.

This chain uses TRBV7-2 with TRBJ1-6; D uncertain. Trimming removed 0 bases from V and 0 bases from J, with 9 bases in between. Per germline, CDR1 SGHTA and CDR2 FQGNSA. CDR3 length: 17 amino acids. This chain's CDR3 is CASSLAGEGSYNSPLHF. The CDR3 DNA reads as TGTGCCAGCAGCTTAGCTGGGGAGGGCTCCTATAATTCACCCCTCCACTTT.

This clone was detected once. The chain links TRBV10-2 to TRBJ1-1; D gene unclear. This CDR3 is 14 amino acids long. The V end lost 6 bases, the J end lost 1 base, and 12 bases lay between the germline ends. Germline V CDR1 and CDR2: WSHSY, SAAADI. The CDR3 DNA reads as TGCGCCAGCAGGAAAAGGGCCTGGAACACTGAAGCTTTCTTT. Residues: CASRKRAWNTEAFF.

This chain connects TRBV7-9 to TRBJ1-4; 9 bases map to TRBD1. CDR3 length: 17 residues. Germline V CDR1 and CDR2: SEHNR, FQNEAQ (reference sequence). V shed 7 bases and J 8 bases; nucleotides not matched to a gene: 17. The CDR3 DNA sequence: TGTGCCAGCACAAAGGAACAGGGGGCTAAAAATATCGAAAAACTGTTTTTT. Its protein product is CASTKEQGAKNIEKLFF. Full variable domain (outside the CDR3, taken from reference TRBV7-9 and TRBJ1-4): DTGVSQNPRHKITKRGQNVTFRCDPISEHNRLYWYRQTLGQGPEFLTYFQNEAQLEKSRLLSDRFSAERPKGSFSTLEIQRTEQGDSAMYLCASTKEQGAKNIEKLFFGSGTQLSVL.

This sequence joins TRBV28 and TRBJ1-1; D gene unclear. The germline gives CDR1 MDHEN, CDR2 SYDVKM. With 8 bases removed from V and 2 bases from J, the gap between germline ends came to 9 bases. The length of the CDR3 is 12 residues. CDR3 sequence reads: CASSWGNTEAFF. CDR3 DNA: TGTGCCAGCTCGTGGGGAAACACTGAAGCTTTCTTT.

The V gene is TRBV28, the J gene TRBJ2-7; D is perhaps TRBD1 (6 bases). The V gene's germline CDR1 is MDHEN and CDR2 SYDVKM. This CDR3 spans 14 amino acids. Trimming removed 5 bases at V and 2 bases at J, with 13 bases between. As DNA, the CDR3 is TGTGCCAGCAGTCCTAACAGGGCCCCCTACGAGCAGTACTTC. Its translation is CASSPNRAPYEQYF.

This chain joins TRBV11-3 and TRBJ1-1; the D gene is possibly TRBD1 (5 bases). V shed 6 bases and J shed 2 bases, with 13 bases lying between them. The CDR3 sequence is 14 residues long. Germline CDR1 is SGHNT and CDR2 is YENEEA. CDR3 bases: TGTGCCAGCAGGGGGGGAGGGTATAACACTGAAGCTTTCTTT. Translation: CASRGGGYNTEAFF.

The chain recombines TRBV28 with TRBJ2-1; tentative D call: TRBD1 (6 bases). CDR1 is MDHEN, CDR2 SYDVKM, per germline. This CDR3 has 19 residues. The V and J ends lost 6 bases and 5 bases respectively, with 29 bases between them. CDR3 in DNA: TGTGCCAGCAGCCTTATGGGCAGCTGGGACACCCCAGGAAACAATGAGCAGTTCTTC. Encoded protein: CASSLMGSWDTPGNNEQFF.

In DNA form, the CDR3 reads TGTGCCAGCACAACAGGGTTAGAGTCACCCCTCCACTTT. Encoded protein: CASTTGLESPLHF. The rearrangement joins TRBV6-5 to TRBJ1-6; perhaps TRBD1 as D (6 bases). The length of the CDR3 is 13 residues. Looked up from germline, CDR1 is MNHEY and CDR2 is SVGAGI. The V end was cut by 7 bases, the J end by 10 bases, with 14 bases between.

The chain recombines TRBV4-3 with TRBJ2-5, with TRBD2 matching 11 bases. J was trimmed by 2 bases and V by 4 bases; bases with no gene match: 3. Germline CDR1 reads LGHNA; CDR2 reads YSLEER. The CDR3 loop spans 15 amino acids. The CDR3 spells CASSRRLAGQETQYF. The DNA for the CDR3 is TGCGCCAGCAGCCGCCGACTAGCGGGGCAAGAGACCCAGTACTTC.

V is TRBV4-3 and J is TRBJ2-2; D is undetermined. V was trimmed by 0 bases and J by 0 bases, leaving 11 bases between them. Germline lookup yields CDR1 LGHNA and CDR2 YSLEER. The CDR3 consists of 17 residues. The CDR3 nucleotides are TGCGCCAGCAGCCAAGAGTTTCGGGCCGCGAACACCGGGGAGCTGTTTTTT. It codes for CASSQEFRAANTGELFF.

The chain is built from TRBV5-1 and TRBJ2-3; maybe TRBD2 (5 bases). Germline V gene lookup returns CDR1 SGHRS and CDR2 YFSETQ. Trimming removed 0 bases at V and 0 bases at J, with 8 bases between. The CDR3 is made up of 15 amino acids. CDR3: CASSLAGNSTDTQYF. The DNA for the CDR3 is TGCGCCAGCAGCTTGGCGGGGAACAGCACAGATACGCAGTATTTT.

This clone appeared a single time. The chain's CDR3 is CASSLQGSPLHF. In DNA, the CDR3 is TGTGCCAGCAGTTTACAGGGCTCACCCCTCCACTTT. The chain recombines TRBV28 with TRBJ1-6, with a tentative D call TRBD1 (5 bases). The CDR3 is 12 residues long. The V end was cut by 2 bases, the J end by 10 bases, with 6 bases between. CDR1 is MDHEN and CDR2 is SYDVKM in the germline V gene.

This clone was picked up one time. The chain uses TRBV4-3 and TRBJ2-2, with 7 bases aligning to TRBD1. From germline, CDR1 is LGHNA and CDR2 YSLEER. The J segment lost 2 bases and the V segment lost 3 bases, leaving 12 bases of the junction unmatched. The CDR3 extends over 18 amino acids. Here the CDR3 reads CASSQTYDRVLNTGELFF. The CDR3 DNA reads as TGCGCCAGCAGCCAGACTTATGACAGGGTGCTCAACACCGGGGAGCTGTTTTTT.

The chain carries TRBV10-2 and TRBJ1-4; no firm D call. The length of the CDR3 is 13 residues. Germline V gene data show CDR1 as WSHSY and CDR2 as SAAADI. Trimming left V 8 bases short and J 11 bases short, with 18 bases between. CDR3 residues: CASRSPPGRKLFF. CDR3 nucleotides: TGCGCCAGCCGGAGTCCACCGGGTCGGAAACTGTTTTTT.

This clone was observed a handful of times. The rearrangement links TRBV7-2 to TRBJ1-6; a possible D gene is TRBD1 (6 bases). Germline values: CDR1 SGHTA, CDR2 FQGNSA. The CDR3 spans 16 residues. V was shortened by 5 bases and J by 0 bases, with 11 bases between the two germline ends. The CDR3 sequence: CASSPEDSSYNSPLHF. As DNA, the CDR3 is TGTGCCAGCAGCCCAGAGGACAGCTCCTATAATTCACCCCTCCACTTT.

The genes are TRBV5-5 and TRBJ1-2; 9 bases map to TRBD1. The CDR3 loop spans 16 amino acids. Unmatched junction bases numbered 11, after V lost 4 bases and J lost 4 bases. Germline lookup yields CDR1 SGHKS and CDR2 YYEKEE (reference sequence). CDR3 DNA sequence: TGTGCCAGCAGCGGAAGCCGGGACAGGGAGGGCTATGGCTACACCTTC. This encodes CASSGSRDREGYGYTF.

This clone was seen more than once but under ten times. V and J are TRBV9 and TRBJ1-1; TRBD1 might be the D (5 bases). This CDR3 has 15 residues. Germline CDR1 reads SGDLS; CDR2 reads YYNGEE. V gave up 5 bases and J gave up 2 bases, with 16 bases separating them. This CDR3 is CASRPSGGTNTEAFF. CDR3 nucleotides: TGTGCCAGCAGGCCGTCAGGAGGGACCAACACTGAAGCTTTCTTT.